This entry lists 6 T cell receptor beta chains sequenced from one sample in a study of blood T cell repertoires in COVID-19. Sequencing used immunoSEQ multiplex PCR; TCRdb keeps in-frame clones, though not all of them. This table holds roughly 74,000 clones, 88% found once. Specimen: peripheral blood. These receptor sequences come from a woman older than 75 with active or convalescent COVID-19.

V is TRBV2 and J is TRBJ2-7, with 11 nucleotides matching TRBD2. CDR3 length: 15 residues. The V gene end was trimmed by 3 bases and the J gene end by 7 bases; junction bases not matched to a gene: 8. CDR1 SNHLY and CDR2 FYNNEI come from the germline V gene. The CDR3: CASSDGSGGAGEQYF. The CDR3 DNA is TGTGCCAGCAGTGATGGTAGCGGGGGGGCCGGAGAGCAGTACTTC.

This clone was counted once. V usage is TRBV9 and J usage is TRBJ2-6; D perhaps matches TRBD1 (6 bases). CDR3 size: 16 residues. Germline V gene lookup returns CDR1 SGDLS and CDR2 YYNGEE. Trimming stripped 4 bases from V and 1 base from J, with 12 bases between. The CDR3 spells CASSTQGRSGANVLTF. The CDR3 region has the DNA TGTGCCAGCAGCACACAGGGTAGGTCTGGGGCCAACGTCCTGACTTTC.

This chain links TRBV19 with TRBJ1-3; D not resolved. This CDR3 is 13 amino acids long. The V gene lost 3 bases and the J gene lost 2 bases, with 5 bases spanning the gap. Germline assignment: CDR1 LNHDA and CDR2 SQIVND (reference sequence). The CDR3, as DNA: TGTGCCAGTAGTATCGACACTGGAAACACCATATATTTT. Its translation is CASSIDTGNTIYF.

This rearrangement joins TRBV6-5 to TRBJ1-2, with a possible D match to TRBD1 (6 bases). The germline V gene has CDR1 MNHEY and CDR2 SVGAGI. This CDR3 has 13 amino acids. The V end lost 5 bases, the J end lost 6 bases, and 13 bases lay between the germline ends. CDR3 DNA sequence: TGTGCCAGCAGTCCCGACAGGTTTCATGGCTACACCTTC. Amino acids: CASSPDRFHGYTF.

The chain carries TRBV6-2 or TRBV6-3 and TRBJ2-3; 14 positions match TRBD2. The V gene's germline CDR1 is MNHEY and CDR2 SVGEGT. Germline trimming cut 5 bases from V and 4 bases from J; bases unmatched to any gene: 5. The CDR3 totals 16 residues. The CDR3 DNA is TGTGCCAGCAGTGGGACTAGCGGGGGTTGGCCAGATACGCAGTATTTT. Translating it yields CASSGTSGGWPDTQYF.

This clone was detected only once. This chain joins TRBV4-3 and TRBJ2-3; the match to TRBD2 covers 8 bases. V was clipped by 0 bases and J by 1 base; unmatched bases: 3. The CDR3 length is 16 residues. Germline V gives CDR1 LGHNA, CDR2 YSLEER. The CDR3 sequence is CASSQDQTSGTDTQYF. In DNA, the CDR3 is TGCGCCAGCAGCCAAGACCAGACTAGCGGCACAGATACGCAGTATTTT.